Sequencing of this T cell receptor (beta chain) was carried out in a study of T cell responses to AZD1222 COVID-19 vaccine. Overall study findings and caveats: Only a handful of AZD1222 recipients, more than 5 in all, had baseline seropositivity. Donors were largely white British and mainly female; clonal diversity was possibly underestimated. Epitopes outside B.1.351 and B.1.1.7 mutated regions reportedly drew nearly half of spike TCRs. Repertoires were obtained solely post-peak T cell response.

Concerning this clone: Its antigen is undetermined.

V lost 5 bases to trimming and J lost 7 bases, with 15 bases between them. Germline CDR1 reads LNHNV; CDR2 reads YYDKDF (reference sequence). This CDR3 region has 13 residues. Generated by immunoSEQ multiplex PCR, the TCRdb table keeps only in-frame clones and is missing some. The sample lists some 110,000 clones, more than 70% occurring once. The sequence was collected from an adult who received the AZD1222 COVID-19 vaccine. The chain carries TRBV15 and TRBJ2-7; D uncertain. The sample consisted of peripheral blood, taken 28 days after the second AZD1222 dose. Written as DNA, the CDR3 is TGTGCCACCAGCGTCCTTTCGGGTGGGGAGCAGTACTTC. Protein sequence: CATSVLSGGEQYF.